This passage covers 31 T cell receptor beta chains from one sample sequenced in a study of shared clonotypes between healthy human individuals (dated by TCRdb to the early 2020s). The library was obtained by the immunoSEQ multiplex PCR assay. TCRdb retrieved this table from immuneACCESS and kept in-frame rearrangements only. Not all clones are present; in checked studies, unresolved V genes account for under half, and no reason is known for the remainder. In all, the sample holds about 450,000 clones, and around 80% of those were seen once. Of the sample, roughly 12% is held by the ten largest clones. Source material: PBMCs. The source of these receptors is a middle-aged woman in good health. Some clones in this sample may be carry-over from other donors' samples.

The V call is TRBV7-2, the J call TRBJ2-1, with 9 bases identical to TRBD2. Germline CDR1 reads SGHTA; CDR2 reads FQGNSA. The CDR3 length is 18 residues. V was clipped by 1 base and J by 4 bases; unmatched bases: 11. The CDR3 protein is CASSLGGGRALRYNEQFF. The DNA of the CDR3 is TGTGCCAGCAGCTTAGGTGGCGGGAGGGCCCTCAGGTACAATGAGCAGTTCTTC.

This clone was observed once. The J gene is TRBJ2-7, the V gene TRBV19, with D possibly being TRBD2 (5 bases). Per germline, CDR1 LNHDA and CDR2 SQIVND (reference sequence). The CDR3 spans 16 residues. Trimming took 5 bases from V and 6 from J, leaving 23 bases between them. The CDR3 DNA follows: TGTGCCAGTAGTGCAACACCTTGGCCCCAACGGGGCGAGCAGTACTTC. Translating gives CASSATPWPQRGEQYF.

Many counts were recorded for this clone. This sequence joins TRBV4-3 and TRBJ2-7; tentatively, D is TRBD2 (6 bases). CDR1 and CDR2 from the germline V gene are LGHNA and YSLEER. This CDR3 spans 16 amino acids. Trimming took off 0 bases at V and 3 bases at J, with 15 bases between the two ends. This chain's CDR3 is CASSQDIGAGFYEQYF. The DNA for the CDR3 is TGCGCCAGCAGCCAAGATATAGGTGCGGGGTTCTACGAGCAGTACTTC.

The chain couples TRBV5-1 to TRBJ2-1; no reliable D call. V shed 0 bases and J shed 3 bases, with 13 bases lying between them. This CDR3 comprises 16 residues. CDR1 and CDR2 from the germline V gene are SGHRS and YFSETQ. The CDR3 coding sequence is TGCGCCAGCAGCTTGGCCGGAATTGGAGTCTACAATGAGCAGTTCTTC. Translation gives CASSLAGIGVYNEQFF. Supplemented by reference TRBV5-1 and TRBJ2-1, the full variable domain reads KAGVTQTPRYLIKTRGQQVTLSCSPISGHRSVSWYQQTPGQGLQFLFEYFSETQRNKGNFPGRFSGRQFSNSRSEMNVSTLELGDSALYLCASSLAGIGVYNEQFFGPGTRLTVL.

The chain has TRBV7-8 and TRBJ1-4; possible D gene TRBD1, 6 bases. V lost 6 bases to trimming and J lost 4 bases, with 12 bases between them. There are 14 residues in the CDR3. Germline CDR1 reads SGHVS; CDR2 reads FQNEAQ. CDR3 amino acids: CASSSRDINEKLFF. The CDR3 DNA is TGTGCCAGCAGTTCTCGGGACATTAATGAAAAACTGTTTTTT. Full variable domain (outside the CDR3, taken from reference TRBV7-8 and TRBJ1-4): GAGVSQSPRYKVAKRGQDVALRCDPISGHVSLFWYQQALGQGPEFLTYFQNEAQLDKSGLPSDRFFAERPEGSVSTLKIQRTQQEDSAVYLCASSSRDINEKLFFGSGTQLSVL.

The CDR3 reads CASSSDRGSYNEQFF. CDR3 DNA: TGTGCCAGCTCATCCGACAGAGGCTCCTACAATGAGCAGTTCTTC. V and J are TRBV18 and TRBJ2-1, with D tentatively TRBD1 (5 bases). In germline, CDR1 is KGHSH, CDR2 LQKENI. Trimming left V 5 bases short and J 0 bases short, with 11 bases between. The CDR3 loop spans 15 amino acids.

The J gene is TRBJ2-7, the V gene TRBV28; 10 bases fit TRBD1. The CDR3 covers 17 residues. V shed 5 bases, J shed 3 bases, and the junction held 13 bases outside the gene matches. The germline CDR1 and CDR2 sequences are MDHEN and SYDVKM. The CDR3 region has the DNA TGTGCCAGCAGTCGGAGGACAGGGGGATACGGAGGCTACGAGCAGTACTTC. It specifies CASSRRTGGYGGYEQYF.

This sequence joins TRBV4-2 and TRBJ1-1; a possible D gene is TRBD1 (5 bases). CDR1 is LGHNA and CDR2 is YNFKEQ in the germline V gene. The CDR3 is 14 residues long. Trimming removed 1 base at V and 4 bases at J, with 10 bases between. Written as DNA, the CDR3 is TGTGCCAGCAGCCAAGGAGGGAGGGGCACTGAAGCTTTCTTT. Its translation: CASSQGGRGTEAFF.

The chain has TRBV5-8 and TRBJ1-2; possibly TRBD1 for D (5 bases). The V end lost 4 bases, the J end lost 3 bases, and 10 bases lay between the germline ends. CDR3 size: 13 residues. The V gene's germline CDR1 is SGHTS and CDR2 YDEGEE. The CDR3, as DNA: TGTGCCAGCAGCATACAGGTGGACTATGGCTACACCTTC. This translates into CASSIQVDYGYTF.

This CDR3 reads CASTQQGAHYNEQFF. CDR3 sequence (DNA): TGTGCCAGCACCCAACAGGGGGCCCACTACAATGAGCAGTTCTTC. The chain combines TRBV6-1 with TRBJ2-1; TRBD1 matches at 9 bases. The J segment lost 3 bases and the V segment lost 7 bases, leaving 7 bases of the junction unmatched. There are 15 residues in the CDR3. Germline CDR1 reads MNHNS; CDR2 reads SASEGT.

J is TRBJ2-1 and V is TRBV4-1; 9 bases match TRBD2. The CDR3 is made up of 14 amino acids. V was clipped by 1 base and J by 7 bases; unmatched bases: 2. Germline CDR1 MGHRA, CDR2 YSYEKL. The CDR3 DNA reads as TGCGCCAGCAGCCAAGGCGGGAGGGGTAATGAGCAGTTCTTC. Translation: CASSQGGRGNEQFF.

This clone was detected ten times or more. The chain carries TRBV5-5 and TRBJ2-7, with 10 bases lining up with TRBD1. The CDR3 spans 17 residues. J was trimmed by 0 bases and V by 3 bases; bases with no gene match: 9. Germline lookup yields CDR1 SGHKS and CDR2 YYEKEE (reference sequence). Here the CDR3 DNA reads TGTGCCAGCAGCTGGGCCCTGACAGGGGGCGTCTCCTACGAGCAGTACTTC. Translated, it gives CASSWALTGGVSYEQYF.

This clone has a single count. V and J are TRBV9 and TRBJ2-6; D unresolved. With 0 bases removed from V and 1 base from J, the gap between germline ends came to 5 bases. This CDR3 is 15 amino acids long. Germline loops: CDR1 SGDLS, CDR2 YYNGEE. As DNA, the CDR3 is TGTGCCAGCAGCGTAGTCTTGTCTGGGGCCAACGTCCTGACTTTC. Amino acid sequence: CASSVVLSGANVLTF.

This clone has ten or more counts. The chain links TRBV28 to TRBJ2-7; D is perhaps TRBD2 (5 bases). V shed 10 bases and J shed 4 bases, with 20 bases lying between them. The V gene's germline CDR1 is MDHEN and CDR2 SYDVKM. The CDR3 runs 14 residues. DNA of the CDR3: TGTGCCACCTGCCGGGGTGAGATGGCGTACGAGCAGTACTTC. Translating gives CATCRGEMAYEQYF.

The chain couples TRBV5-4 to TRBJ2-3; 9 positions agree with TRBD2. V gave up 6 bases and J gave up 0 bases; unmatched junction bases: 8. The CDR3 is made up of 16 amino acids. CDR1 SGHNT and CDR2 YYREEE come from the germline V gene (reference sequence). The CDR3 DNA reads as TGTGCCAGCACCCCGGGACTAGCAGCTAGCACAGATACGCAGTATTTT. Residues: CASTPGLAASTDTQYF.

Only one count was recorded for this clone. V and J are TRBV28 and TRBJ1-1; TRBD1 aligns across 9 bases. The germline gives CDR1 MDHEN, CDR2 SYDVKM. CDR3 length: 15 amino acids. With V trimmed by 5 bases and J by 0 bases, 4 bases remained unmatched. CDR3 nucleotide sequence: TGTGCCAGCAGTGGACAGGGGACCATGAACACTGAAGCTTTCTTT. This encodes CASSGQGTMNTEAFF.

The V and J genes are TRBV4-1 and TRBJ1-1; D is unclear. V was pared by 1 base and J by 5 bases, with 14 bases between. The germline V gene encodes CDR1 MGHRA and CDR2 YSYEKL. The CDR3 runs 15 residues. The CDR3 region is CASSQGQHRGTEAFF. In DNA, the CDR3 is TGCGCCAGCAGCCAAGGTCAACATCGAGGGACTGAAGCTTTCTTT.

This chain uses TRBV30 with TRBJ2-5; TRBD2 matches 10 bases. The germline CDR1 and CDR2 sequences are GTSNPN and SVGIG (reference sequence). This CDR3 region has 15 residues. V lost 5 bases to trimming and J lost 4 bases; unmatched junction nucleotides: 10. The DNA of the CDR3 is TGTGCCTGGGCTAGCGGGAGAGGGATTGGAGAGACCCAGTACTTC. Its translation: CAWASGRGIGETQYF.

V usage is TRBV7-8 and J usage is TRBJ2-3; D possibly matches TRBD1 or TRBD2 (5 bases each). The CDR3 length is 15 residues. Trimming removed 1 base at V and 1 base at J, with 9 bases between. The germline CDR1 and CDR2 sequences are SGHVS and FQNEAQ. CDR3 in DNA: TGTGCCAGCAGCTTAGGGGGGTGGGGCACAGATACGCAGTATTTT. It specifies CASSLGGWGTDTQYF.

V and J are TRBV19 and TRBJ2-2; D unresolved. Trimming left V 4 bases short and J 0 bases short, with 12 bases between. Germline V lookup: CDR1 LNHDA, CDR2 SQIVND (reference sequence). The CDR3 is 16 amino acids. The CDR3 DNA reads TGTGCCAGTAGTACCTCACTGATAACGAACACCGGGGAGCTGTTTTTT. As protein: CASSTSLITNTGELFF.

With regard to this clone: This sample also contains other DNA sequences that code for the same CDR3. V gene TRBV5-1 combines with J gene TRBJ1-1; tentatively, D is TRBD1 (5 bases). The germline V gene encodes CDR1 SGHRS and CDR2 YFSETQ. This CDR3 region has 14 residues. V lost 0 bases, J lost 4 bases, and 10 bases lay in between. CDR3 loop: CASSLEAGSTEAFF. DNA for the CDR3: TGCGCCAGCAGCTTGGAAGCAGGGTCCACTGAAGCTTTCTTT. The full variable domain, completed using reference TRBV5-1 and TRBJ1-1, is KAGVTQTPRYLIKTRGQQVTLSCSPISGHRSVSWYQQTPGQGLQFLFEYFSETQRNKGNFPGRFSGRQFSNSRSEMNVSTLELGDSALYLCASSLEAGSTEAFFGQGTRLTVV.

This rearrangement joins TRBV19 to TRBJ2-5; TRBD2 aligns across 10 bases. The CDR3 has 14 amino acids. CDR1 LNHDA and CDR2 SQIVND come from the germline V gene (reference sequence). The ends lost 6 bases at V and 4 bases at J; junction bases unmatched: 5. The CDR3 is CASSTSGNGETQYF. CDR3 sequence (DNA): TGTGCCAGTAGCACTAGCGGGAACGGAGAGACCCAGTACTTC.

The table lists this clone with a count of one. The CDR3: CASSSPGETQYF. Written as DNA, the CDR3 is TGTGCCAGCAGCTCACCAGGAGAGACCCAGTACTTC. J is TRBJ2-5 and V is TRBV11-2; D is uncertain. The V gene lost 4 bases and the J gene lost 4 bases, with 7 bases spanning the gap. Germline-derived CDR1 and CDR2 are SGHAT and FQNNGV. The CDR3 is made up of 12 amino acids.

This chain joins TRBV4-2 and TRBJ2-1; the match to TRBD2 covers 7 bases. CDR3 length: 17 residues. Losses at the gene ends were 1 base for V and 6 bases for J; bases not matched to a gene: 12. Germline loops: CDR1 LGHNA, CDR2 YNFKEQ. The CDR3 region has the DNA TGTGCCAGCAGCCAAGTAGGTTCCAGGGAGGGTATCAATGAGCAGTTCTTC. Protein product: CASSQVGSREGINEQFF.

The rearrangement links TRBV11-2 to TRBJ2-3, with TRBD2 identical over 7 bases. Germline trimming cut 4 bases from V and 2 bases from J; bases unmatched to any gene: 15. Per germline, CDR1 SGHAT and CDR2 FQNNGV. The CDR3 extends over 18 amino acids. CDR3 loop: CASSSQTRAGTATDTQYF. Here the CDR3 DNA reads TGTGCCAGCAGCTCCCAGACCCGAGCGGGAACCGCCACAGATACGCAGTATTTT. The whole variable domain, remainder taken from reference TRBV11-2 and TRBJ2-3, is EAGVAQSPRYKIIEKRQSVAFWCNPISGHATLYWYQQILGQGPKLLIQFQNNGVVDDSQLPKDRFSAERLKGVDSTLKIQPAKLEDSAVYLCASSSQTRAGTATDTQYFGPGTRLTVL.

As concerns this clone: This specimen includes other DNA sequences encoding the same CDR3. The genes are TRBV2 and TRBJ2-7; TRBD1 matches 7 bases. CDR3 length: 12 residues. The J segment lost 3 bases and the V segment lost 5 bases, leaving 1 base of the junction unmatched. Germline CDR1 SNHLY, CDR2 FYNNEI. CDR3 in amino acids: CASSWDSYEQYF. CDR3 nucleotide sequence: TGTGCCAGCAGTTGGGACAGCTACGAGCAGTACTTC.

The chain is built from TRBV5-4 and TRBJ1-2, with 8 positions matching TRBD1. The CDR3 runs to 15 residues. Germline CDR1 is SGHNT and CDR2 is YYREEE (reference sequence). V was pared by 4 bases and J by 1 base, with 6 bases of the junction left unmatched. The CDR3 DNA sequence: TGTGCCAGCAGCCTACAGGGGGTCGATAACTATGGCTACACCTTC. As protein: CASSLQGVDNYGYTF. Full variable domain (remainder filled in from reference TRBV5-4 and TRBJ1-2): ETGVTQSPTHLIKTRGQQVTLRCSSQSGHNTVSWYQQALGQGPQFIFQYYREEENGRGNFPPRFSGLQFPNYSSELNVNALELDDSALYLCASSLQGVDNYGYTFGSGTRLTVV.

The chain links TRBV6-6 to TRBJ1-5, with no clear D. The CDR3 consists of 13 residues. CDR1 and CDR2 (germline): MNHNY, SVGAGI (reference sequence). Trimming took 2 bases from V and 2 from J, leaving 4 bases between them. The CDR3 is CASSYVGNQPQHF. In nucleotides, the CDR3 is TGTGCCAGCAGTTACGTCGGCAATCAGCCCCAGCATTTT.

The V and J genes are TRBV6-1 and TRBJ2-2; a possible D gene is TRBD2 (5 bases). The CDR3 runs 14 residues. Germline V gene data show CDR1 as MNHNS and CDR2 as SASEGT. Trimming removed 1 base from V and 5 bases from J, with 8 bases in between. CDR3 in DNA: TGTGCCAGCAGTGAAGAGCGGTATACCGGGGAGCTGTTTTTT. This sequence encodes CASSEERYTGELFF.

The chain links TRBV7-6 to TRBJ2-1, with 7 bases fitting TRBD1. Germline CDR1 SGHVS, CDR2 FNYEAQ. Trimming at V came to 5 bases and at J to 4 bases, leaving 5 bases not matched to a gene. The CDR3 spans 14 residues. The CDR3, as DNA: TGTGCCAGCAGCCCCGGGGACAGATACAATGAGCAGTTCTTC. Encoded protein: CASSPGDRYNEQFF.

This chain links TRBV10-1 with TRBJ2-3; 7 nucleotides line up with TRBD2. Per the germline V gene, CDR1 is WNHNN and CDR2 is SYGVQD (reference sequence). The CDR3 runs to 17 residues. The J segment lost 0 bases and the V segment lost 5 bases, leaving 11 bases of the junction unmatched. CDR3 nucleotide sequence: TGCGCCAGCAGTCCCCTAGCGGATACCTCTAGCACAGATACGCAGTATTTT. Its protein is CASSPLADTSSTDTQYF.